This T cell receptor beta chain came from a study of cytomegalovirus exposure and HLA in healthy donors. Regarding the study as a whole: An analysis done earlier found most TCR beta V segments productive about 87% or about 30% of the time.

This clone was counted a single time. What it recognizes is unknown. The study ran its PCR with 60 Vbeta and 13 Jbeta primers. TCRdb's copy holds only in-frame clones and misses some; the assay was immunoSEQ multiplex PCR. Of around 200,000 clones listed, less than 85% are singletons. Trimming at V came to 4 bases and at J to 0 bases, leaving 6 bases not matched to a gene. Germline values: CDR1 SGHRS, CDR2 YFSETQ. This CDR3 comprises 16 residues. This rearrangement joins TRBV5-1 to TRBJ1-3; 8 bases are shared with TRBD1. The source is a boy aged 5-17 years in good health and CMV-seronegative. The sample comprised PBMCs. The CDR3 sequence is CASSPGTGHSGNTIYF. CDR3 DNA: TGCGCCAGCAGCCCCGGGACAGGACACTCTGGAAACACCATATATTTT.